The 28 T cell receptor beta chains given below trace back to one sample, sequenced in a study of cytomegalovirus exposure and HLA in healthy donors. The PCR ran on 60 Vbeta and 13 Jbeta primers. Profiled with immunoSEQ multiplex PCR; TCRdb holds only in-frame clones, not every one. The repertoire holds some 100,000 clones, 70% to 80% seen once, with roughly 16% in the top ten. The sample taken for sequencing was PBMCs. The receptors derive from a man aged 45-65 years in good health and CMV-seropositive.

The V gene is TRBV2, the J gene TRBJ2-7; 8 nucleotides match TRBD1. This CDR3 has 15 amino acids. The ends lost 4 bases at V and 3 bases at J; junction bases unmatched: 8. CDR1 is SNHLY and CDR2 is FYNNEI in the germline V gene. This CDR3 reads CASSGTGLGVYEQYF. The CDR3 DNA reads as TGTGCCAGCAGTGGGACAGGGCTCGGGGTCTACGAGCAGTACTTC.

The table lists this clone with a count of one. V and J are TRBV4-1 and TRBJ1-3; D not certain. The CDR3 length is 15 residues. Trimming cost V 4 bases and J 0 bases, with 10 bases left between them. Germline assignment: CDR1 MGHRA and CDR2 YSYEKL. DNA for the CDR3: TGCGCCAGCAGCCCAGGAAAGAGCTCTGGAAACACCATATATTTT. It codes for CASSPGKSSGNTIYF.

The chain employs TRBV2 and TRBJ2-1, with TRBD2 identical over 9 bases. The CDR3 length is 18 residues. CDR1 is SNHLY, CDR2 FYNNEI, per germline. V was clipped by 1 base and J by 0 bases; unmatched bases: 7. The CDR3 nucleotides read TGTGCCAGCAGTGAAGAAATTGCTAGCGGGGTCTCCTACAATGAGCAGTTCTTC. Encoded protein: CASSEEIASGVSYNEQFF.

V gene TRBV27 combines with J gene TRBJ2-7; a weak D match, TRBD1 (6 bases). The CDR3 contains 14 residues. Trimming removed 7 bases at V and 2 bases at J, with 15 bases between. Germline lookup yields CDR1 MNHEY and CDR2 SMNVEV (reference sequence). The CDR3 region is CASTQWGPPYEQYF. In DNA, the CDR3 is TGTGCCAGCACCCAATGGGGGCCTCCCTACGAGCAGTACTTC.

V is TRBV14 and J is TRBJ2-5, with 12 positions matching TRBD2. This CDR3 has 19 amino acids. V lost 1 base to trimming and J lost 2 bases; unmatched junction nucleotides: 11. Germline V gene sequence: CDR1 SGHDN, CDR2 FVKESK. The DNA for the CDR3 is TGTGCCAGCAGCCAAGGGGTTCTAGCGGGAGGGCCGATACAAGAGACCCAGTACTTC. Protein: CASSQGVLAGGPIQETQYF. Full variable domain (rest looked up from reference TRBV14 and TRBJ2-5): EAGVTQFPSHSVIEKGQTVTLRCDPISGHDNLYWYRRVMGKEIKFLLHFVKESKQDESGMPNNRFLAERTGGTYSTLKVQPAELEDSGVYFCASSQGVLAGGPIQETQYFGPGTRLLVL.

This clone came up a few times. The CDR3 protein is CASSESYGQLFF. The CDR3 nucleotides are TGCGCCAGCAGTGAGTCTTACGGTCAACTGTTTTTT. This chain connects TRBV10-2 to TRBJ1-4, with D uncertain. The CDR3 is 12 amino acids. Per germline, CDR1 WSHSY and CDR2 SAAADI. The V end was cut by 0 bases, the J end by 12 bases, with 8 bases between.

The genes are TRBV6-5 and TRBJ2-7; a weak D match, TRBD2 (7 bases). The CDR3 length is 14 residues. Germline lookup yields CDR1 MNHEY and CDR2 SVGAGI. V lost 11 bases and J 5 bases, leaving 22 bases between the germline ends. In DNA form, the CDR3 reads TGTGCCTCCTCCCCAATTCGGGGGGCAGACGAGCAGTACTTC. It codes for CASSPIRGADEQYF.

V usage is TRBV2 and J usage is TRBJ1-5, with TRBD1 matching 7 bases. This CDR3 region has 13 residues. V shed 5 bases, J shed 4 bases, and the junction held 2 bases outside the gene matches. In germline, CDR1 is SNHLY, CDR2 FYNNEI. CDR3 coding DNA: TGTGCCAGCAGTTTACAGGGGAATCAGCCCCAGCATTTT. This codes for CASSLQGNQPQHF.

This sequence joins TRBV29-1 and TRBJ2-1; TRBD2 matches at 13 bases. V was pared by 7 bases and J by 10 bases, with 10 bases of the junction left unmatched. The germline gives CDR1 SQVTM, CDR2 ANQGSEA. The CDR3 extends over 14 amino acids. As DNA, the CDR3 is TGCAGCGGAACTAGCGGGAGGGCGTCAAGCGAGCAGTTCTTC. It specifies CSGTSGRASSEQFF.

The V gene is TRBV2, the J gene TRBJ2-7; 7 bases map to TRBD1. V shed 2 bases, J shed 0 bases, and the junction held 4 bases outside the gene matches. The CDR3 sequence is 15 residues long. Per germline, CDR1 SNHLY and CDR2 FYNNEI. CDR3 bases: TGTGCCAGCAGTGAAAATCGGGACAGCTCCTACGAGCAGTACTTC. Protein product: CASSENRDSSYEQYF.

This chain connects TRBV4-1 to TRBJ2-7; possible D gene TRBD2, 6 bases. The germline V and J ends were trimmed by 4 bases and 5 bases, with 15 bases remaining between them. This CDR3 has 14 amino acids. CDR1 and CDR2 (germline): MGHRA, YSYEKL. The CDR3 reads CASSLLLGGNEQYF. The CDR3 nucleotides are TGCGCCAGCAGCCTCCTACTAGGCGGGAACGAGCAGTACTTC.

The chain recombines TRBV2 with TRBJ2-3; 8 nucleotides match TRBD1. The CDR3 loop spans 15 amino acids. The J segment lost 3 bases and the V segment lost 6 bases, leaving 8 bases of the junction unmatched. The germline V gene has CDR1 SNHLY and CDR2 FYNNEI. CDR3 nucleotide sequence: TGTGCCAGCAGCCCGGACAGGGTGAGGACAGATACGCAGTATTTT. It specifies CASSPDRVRTDTQYF.

This clone was observed a handful of times. The CDR3 region has the DNA TGTGCCATCAGACGACAGTTAGCCGGGTCCTACGAGCAGTACTTC. This codes for CAIRRQLAGSYEQYF. V and J are TRBV10-3 and TRBJ2-7; maybe TRBD1 (5 bases). The CDR3 loop spans 15 amino acids. V was clipped by 6 bases and J by 1 base, with 16 bases between them. Germline values: CDR1 ENHRY, CDR2 SYGVKD.

The V gene is TRBV2, the J gene TRBJ1-5; D gene unclear. The V end lost 7 bases, the J end lost 6 bases, and 16 bases lay between the germline ends. The CDR3 extends over 14 amino acids. CDR1 and CDR2 from the germline V gene are SNHLY and FYNNEI. CDR3 nucleotides: TGTGCCAGCATCGGGTCCACCCCCCGTCAGCCCCAGCATTTT. Amino acids: CASIGSTPRQPQHF. Using reference TRBV2 and TRBJ1-5 for the parts outside the CDR3, the full variable domain is EPEVTQTPSHQVTQMGQEVILRCVPISNHLYFYWYRQILGQKVEFLVSFYNNEISEKSEIFDDQFSVERPDGSNFTLKIRSTKLEDSAMYFCASIGSTPRQPQHFGDGTRLSIL.

Comments on this clone: Other DNA sequences in the sample encode the same CDR3. This chain uses TRBV28 with TRBJ2-4; perhaps TRBD2 as D (6 bases). This CDR3 contains 14 residues. V lost 3 bases to trimming and J lost 9 bases, with 15 bases between them. Per the germline V gene, CDR1 is MDHEN and CDR2 is SYDVKM. CDR3 loop: CASSFPGLGGIQYF. The CDR3 DNA reads TGTGCCAGCAGTTTTCCCGGTTTGGGGGGCATTCAGTACTTC.

This chain joins TRBV6-6 and TRBJ2-1; TRBD2 might be the D (5 bases). V lost 10 bases and J lost 2, with 15 bases in between. This CDR3 contains 14 residues. Germline V lookup: CDR1 MNHNY, CDR2 SVGAGI (reference sequence). CDR3 protein: CATGGGGTYNEQFF. As DNA, the CDR3 is TGTGCCACTGGAGGTGGCGGAACCTACAATGAGCAGTTCTTC.

The rearrangement joins TRBV28 to TRBJ1-1; the D is unclear. CDR3 length: 14 amino acids. Germline V gene data show CDR1 as MDHEN and CDR2 as SYDVKM. The ends were cut back, 5 bases at V and 4 bases at J, with 14 bases in the middle. CDR3 sequence: CASSLTSKLTEAFF. In nucleotides, the CDR3 is TGTGCCAGCAGTCTGACTAGCAAGCTCACTGAAGCTTTCTTT.

The chain is built from TRBV11-2 and TRBJ2-7, with D perhaps matching TRBD2 (5 bases). V was cut by 0 bases and J by 2 bases, with 8 bases left in between. The germline V gene has CDR1 SGHAT and CDR2 FQNNGV. This CDR3 has 14 residues. CDR3 in amino acids: CASSLEATTYEQYF. The CDR3 region has the DNA TGTGCCAGCAGCTTAGAGGCGACTACCTACGAGCAGTACTTC.

In its sample, this clone was seen a few times. The CDR3 region has the DNA TGTGCCAGAAAACGACAGGGGGCGTCCTACGAGCAGTACTTC. This translates into CARKRQGASYEQYF. The J gene is TRBJ2-7, the V gene TRBV19, with 10 bases fitting TRBD1. Per germline, CDR1 LNHDA and CDR2 SQIVND (reference sequence). J gave up 1 base and V 9 bases, and 6 bases lay outside the gene matches. The CDR3 is 14 residues long. Variable domain in full (rest from reference TRBV19 and TRBJ2-7): DGGITQSPKYLFRKEGQNVTLSCEQNLNHDAMYWYRQDPGQGLRLIYYSQIVNDFQKGDIAEGYSVSREKKESFPLTVTSAQKNPTAFYLCARKRQGASYEQYFGPGTRLTVT.

This clone occurred a few times. The chain employs TRBV2 and TRBJ2-5, with 7 bases aligning to TRBD1. This CDR3 is 16 amino acids long. V lost 1 base to trimming and J lost 4 bases; unmatched junction nucleotides: 9. Germline V gives CDR1 SNHLY, CDR2 FYNNEI. The CDR3 reads CASSEVFEGAVETQYF. CDR3 in DNA: TGTGCCAGCAGTGAAGTCTTTGAGGGGGCGGTAGAGACCCAGTACTTC.

The chain recombines TRBV6-1 with TRBJ1-2; D not certain. The germline CDR1 and CDR2 sequences are MNHNS and SASEGT. V was pared by 7 bases and J by 6 bases, with 12 bases between. The CDR3 loop spans 12 amino acids. This chain's CDR3 is CASNKEIDGYTF. For the CDR3, the DNA is TGTGCCAGCAATAAGGAGATAGATGGCTACACCTTC.

The chain recombines TRBV4-3 with TRBJ1-2; 7 bases map to TRBD1. Trimming took 0 bases from V and 4 from J; bases not matched to a gene: 8. Germline assignment: CDR1 LGHNA and CDR2 YSLEER. This CDR3 has 16 amino acids. The CDR3 sequence: CASSQEDRPTTYGYTF. CDR3 bases: TGCGCCAGCAGCCAAGAGGACAGGCCAACGACCTATGGCTACACCTTC.

This clone was counted only a few times. This chain connects TRBV14 to TRBJ2-2; TRBD2 aligns across 7 bases. Germline lookup yields CDR1 SGHDN and CDR2 FVKESK. This CDR3 region has 15 residues. Trimming removed 1 base from V and 6 bases from J; junction bases left unmatched: 5. The CDR3 sequence: CASSQVAGVAGELFF. Here the CDR3 DNA reads TGTGCCAGCAGCCAAGTTGCGGGAGTCGCCGGGGAGCTGTTTTTT.

This sequence joins TRBV6-1 and TRBJ2-7; TRBD2 matches 9 bases. Germline lookup yields CDR1 MNHNS and CDR2 SASEGT. Losses at the gene ends were 3 bases for V and 2 bases for J; bases not matched to a gene: 8. The CDR3 runs to 16 residues. The CDR3 protein is CASSDAGGGAPYEQYF. Here the CDR3 DNA reads TGTGCCAGCAGTGATGCGGGGGGGGGTGCCCCCTACGAGCAGTACTTC.

This chain links TRBV4-1 with TRBJ2-3, with 8 bases that match TRBD1. The CDR3 has 16 residues. The germline gives CDR1 MGHRA, CDR2 YSYEKL. With 1 base clipped from V and 8 bases from J, the junction kept 11 bases outside the gene matches. CDR3 bases: TGCGCCAGCAGCCAAGGTACCCAGGGGGCACAGGGTACGCAGTATTTT. It is translated as CASSQGTQGAQGTQYF.

The V call is TRBV5-1, the J call TRBJ2-1; 7 bases agree with TRBD2. Trimming cost V 1 base and J 6 bases; bases outside gene matches: 10. This CDR3 is 16 amino acids long. Germline V CDR1 and CDR2: SGHRS, YFSETQ. CDR3 amino acids: CASSLQPGTTLNEQFF. CDR3 in DNA: TGCGCCAGCAGCTTGCAGCCTGGGACTACACTCAATGAGCAGTTCTTC.

This clone was counted a few times. The chain is built from TRBV15 and TRBJ2-7; 7 bases agree with TRBD2. The CDR3 consists of 14 residues. V was clipped by 0 bases and J by 2 bases; unmatched bases: 1. Per the germline V gene, CDR1 is LNHNV and CDR2 is YYDKDF (reference sequence). Here the CDR3 DNA reads TGTGCCACCAGCAGAGATGGGAGGGCCTACGAGCAGTACTTC. It codes for CATSRDGRAYEQYF. The whole variable domain, filled in from reference TRBV15 and TRBJ2-7, reads DAMVIQNPRYQVTQFGKPVTLSCSQTLNHNVMYWYQQKSSQAPKLLFHYYDKDFNNEADTPDNFQSRRPNTSFCFLDIRSPGLGDTAMYLCATSRDGRAYEQYFGPGTRLTVT.

This clone came up a few times. The rearrangement uses TRBV14 and TRBJ1-1; D gene unclear. There are 15 residues in the CDR3. The germline CDR1 and CDR2 sequences are SGHDN and FVKESK. V was pared by 3 bases and J by 0 bases, with 11 bases between. CDR3 in amino acids: CASSQARELNTEAFF. The CDR3 DNA reads as TGTGCCAGCAGCCAGGCCCGGGAGTTGAACACTGAAGCTTTCTTT.